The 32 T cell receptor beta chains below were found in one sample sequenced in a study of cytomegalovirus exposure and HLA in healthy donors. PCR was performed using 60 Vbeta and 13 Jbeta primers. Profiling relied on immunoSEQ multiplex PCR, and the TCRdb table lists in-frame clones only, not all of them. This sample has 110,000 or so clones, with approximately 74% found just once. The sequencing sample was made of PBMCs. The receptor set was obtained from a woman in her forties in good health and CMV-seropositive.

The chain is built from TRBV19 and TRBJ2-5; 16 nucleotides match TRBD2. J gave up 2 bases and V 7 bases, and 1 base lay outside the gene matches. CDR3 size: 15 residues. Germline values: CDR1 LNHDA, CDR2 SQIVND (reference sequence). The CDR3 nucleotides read TGTGCCAGTAAGGGACTAGCGGGAGGGCAAGAGACCCAGTACTTC. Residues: CASKGLAGGQETQYF.

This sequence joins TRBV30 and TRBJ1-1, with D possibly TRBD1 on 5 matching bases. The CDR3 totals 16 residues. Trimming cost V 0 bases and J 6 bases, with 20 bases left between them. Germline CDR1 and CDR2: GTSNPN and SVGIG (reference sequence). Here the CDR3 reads CAWSVRGRARIAEAFF. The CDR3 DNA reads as TGTGCCTGGAGTGTGAGAGGCAGGGCACGTATTGCTGAAGCTTTCTTT.

The CDR3 region is CASSLTGGGNQPQHF. The DNA of the CDR3 is TGCGCCAGCAGCTTGACAGGGGGCGGCAATCAGCCCCAGCATTTT. The J gene is TRBJ1-5, the V gene TRBV5-1, with 9 bases matching TRBD1. V lost 1 base to trimming and J lost 2 bases; unmatched junction nucleotides: 1. This CDR3 has 15 residues. Looked up from germline, CDR1 is SGHRS and CDR2 is YFSETQ.

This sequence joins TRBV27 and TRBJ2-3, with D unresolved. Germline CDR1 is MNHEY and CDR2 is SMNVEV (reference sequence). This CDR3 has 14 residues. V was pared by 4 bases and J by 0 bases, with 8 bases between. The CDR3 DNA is TGTGCCAGCAGTTATATATCTAGCACAGATACGCAGTATTTT. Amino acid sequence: CASSYISSTDTQYF.

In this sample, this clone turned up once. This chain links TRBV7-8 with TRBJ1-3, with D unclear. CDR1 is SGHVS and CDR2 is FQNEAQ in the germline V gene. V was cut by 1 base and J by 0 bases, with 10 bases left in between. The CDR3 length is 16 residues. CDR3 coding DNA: TGTGCCAGCAGCTTAGGGACGGGATTCTCTGGAAACACCATATATTTT. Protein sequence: CASSLGTGFSGNTIYF.

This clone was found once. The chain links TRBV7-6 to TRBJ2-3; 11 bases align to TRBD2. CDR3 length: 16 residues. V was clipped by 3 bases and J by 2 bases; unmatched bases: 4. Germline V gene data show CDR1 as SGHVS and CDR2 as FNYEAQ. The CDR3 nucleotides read TGTGCCAGCAGCTTTAGCGGGGGGGGGACCACAGATACGCAGTATTTT. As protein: CASSFSGGGTTDTQYF. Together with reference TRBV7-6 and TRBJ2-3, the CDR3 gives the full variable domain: GAGVSQSPRYKVTKRGQDVALRCDPISGHVSLYWYRQALGQGPEFLTYFNYEAQQDKSGLPNDRFSAERPEGSISTLTIQRTEQRDSAMYRCASSFSGGGTTDTQYFGPGTRLTVL.

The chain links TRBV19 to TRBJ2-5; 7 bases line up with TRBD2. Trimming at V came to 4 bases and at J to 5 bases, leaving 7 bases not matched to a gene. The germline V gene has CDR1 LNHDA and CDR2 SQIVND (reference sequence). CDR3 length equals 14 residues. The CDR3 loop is CASSTRREKETQYF. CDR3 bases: TGTGCCAGTAGTACGAGGCGGGAGAAGGAGACCCAGTACTTC.

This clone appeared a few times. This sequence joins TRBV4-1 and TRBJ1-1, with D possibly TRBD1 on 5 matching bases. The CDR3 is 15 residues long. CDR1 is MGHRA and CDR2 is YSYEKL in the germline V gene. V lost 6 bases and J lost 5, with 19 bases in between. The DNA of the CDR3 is TGCGCCAGCAGAGAAGCCCCCTTGACAGTTACTGAAGCTTTCTTT. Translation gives CASREAPLTVTEAFF.

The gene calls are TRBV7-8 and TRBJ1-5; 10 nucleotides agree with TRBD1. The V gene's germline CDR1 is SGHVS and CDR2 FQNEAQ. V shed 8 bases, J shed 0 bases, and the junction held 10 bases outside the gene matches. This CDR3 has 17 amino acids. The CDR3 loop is CASARTGGDHSNQPQHF. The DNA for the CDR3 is TGTGCCAGCGCGAGGACAGGGGGTGATCATAGCAATCAGCCCCAGCATTTT.

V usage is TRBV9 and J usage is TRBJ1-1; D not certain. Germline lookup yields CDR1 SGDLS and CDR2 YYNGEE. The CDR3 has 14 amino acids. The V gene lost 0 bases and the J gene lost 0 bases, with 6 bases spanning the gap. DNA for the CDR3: TGTGCCAGCAGCGTAGATAATATGAACACTGAAGCTTTCTTT. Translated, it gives CASSVDNMNTEAFF.

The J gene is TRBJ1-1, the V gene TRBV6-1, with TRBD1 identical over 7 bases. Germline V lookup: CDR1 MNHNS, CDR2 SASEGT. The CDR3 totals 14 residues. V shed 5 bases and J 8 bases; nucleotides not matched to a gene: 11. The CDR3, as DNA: TGTGCCAGCAGTCCGGCCGGGACAGCTACCGAAGCTTTCTTT. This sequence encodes CASSPAGTATEAFF.

The CDR3, as DNA: TGTGCCAGCAGCCGGGATTTTGGCGGATACGAGCAGTACTTC. Its translation is CASSRDFGGYEQYF. This sequence joins TRBV5-6 and TRBJ2-7; D is perhaps TRBD2 (5 bases). CDR1 SGHDT and CDR2 YYEEEE come from the germline V gene. CDR3 size: 14 residues. Deletions cut 4 bases from V and 4 bases from J, with 15 bases between. The variable domain in full, with the rest retrieved from reference TRBV5-6 and TRBJ2-7, is DAGVTQSPTHLIKTRGQQVTLRCSPKSGHDTVSWYQQALGQGPQFIFQYYEEEERQRGNFPDRFSGHQFPNYSSELNVNALLLGDSALYLCASSRDFGGYEQYFGPGTRLTVT.

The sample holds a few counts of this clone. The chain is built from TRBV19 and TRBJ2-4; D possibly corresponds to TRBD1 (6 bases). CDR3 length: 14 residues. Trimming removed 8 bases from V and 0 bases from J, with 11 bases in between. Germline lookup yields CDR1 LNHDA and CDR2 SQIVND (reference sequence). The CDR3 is CASGQNLAKNIQYF. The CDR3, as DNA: TGTGCCAGTGGACAGAATCTAGCCAAAAACATTCAGTACTTC. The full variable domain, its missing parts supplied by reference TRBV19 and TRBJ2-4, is DGGITQSPKYLFRKEGQNVTLSCEQNLNHDAMYWYRQDPGQGLRLIYYSQIVNDFQKGDIAEGYSVSREKKESFPLTVTSAQKNPTAFYLCASGQNLAKNIQYFGAGTRLSVL.

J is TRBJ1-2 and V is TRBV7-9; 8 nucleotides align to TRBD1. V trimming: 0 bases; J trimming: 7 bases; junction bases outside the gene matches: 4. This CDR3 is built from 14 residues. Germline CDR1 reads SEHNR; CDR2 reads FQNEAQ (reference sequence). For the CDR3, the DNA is TGTGCCAGCAGCTTAGCCCCAGGGGGCTCTGGCTACACCTTC. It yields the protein CASSLAPGGSGYTF.

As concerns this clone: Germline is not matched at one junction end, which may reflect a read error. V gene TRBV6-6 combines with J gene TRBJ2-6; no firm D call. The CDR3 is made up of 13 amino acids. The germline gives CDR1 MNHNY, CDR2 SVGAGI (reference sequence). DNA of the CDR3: TGTGCCAGCAGCTCTATTGAGGCCAGCGTCCTGACTTTC. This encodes CASSSIEASVLTF.

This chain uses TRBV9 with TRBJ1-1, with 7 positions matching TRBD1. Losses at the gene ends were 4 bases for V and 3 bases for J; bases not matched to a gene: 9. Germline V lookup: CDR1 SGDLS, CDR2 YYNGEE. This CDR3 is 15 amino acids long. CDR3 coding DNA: TGTGCCAGCAGCCTTCAACAGGGGCCGGACACTGAAGCTTTCTTT. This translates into CASSLQQGPDTEAFF.

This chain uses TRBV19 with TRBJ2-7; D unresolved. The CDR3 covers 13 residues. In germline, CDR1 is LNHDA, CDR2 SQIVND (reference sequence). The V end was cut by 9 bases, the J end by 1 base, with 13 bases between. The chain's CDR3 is CASPPSGSYEQYF. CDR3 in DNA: TGTGCCAGCCCCCCCTCGGGTTCCTACGAGCAGTACTTC.

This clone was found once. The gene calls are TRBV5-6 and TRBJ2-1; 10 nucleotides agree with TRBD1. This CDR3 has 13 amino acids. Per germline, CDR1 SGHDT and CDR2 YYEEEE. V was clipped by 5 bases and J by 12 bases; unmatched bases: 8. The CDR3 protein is CASRRDRGLGQFF. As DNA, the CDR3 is TGTGCCAGCAGAAGGGACAGGGGATTGGGGCAGTTCTTC.

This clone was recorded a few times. CDR3 DNA: TGTGCCAGCAGTATACAGGGGGCGAGGGCTGAAGCTTTCTTT. Protein product: CASSIQGARAEAFF. The chain employs TRBV6-1 and TRBJ1-1; 9 nucleotides agree with TRBD1. V shed 5 bases, J shed 6 bases, and the junction held 7 bases outside the gene matches. Germline V gene sequence: CDR1 MNHNS, CDR2 SASEGT. The CDR3 spans 14 residues.

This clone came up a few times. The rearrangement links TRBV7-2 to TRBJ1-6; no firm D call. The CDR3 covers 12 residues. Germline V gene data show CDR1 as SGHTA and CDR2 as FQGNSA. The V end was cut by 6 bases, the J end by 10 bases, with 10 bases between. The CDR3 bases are TGTGCCAGCAGTACCGTGGGCTCACCCCTCCACTTT. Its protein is CASSTVGSPLHF.

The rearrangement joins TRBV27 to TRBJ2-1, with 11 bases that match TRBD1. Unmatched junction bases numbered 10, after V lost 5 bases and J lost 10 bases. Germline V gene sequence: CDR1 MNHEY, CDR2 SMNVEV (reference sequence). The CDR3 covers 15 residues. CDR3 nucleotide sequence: TGTGCCAGCAGTCCTCTCGGACAGGGGGCTGAGGAGCAGTTCTTC. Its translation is CASSPLGQGAEEQFF.

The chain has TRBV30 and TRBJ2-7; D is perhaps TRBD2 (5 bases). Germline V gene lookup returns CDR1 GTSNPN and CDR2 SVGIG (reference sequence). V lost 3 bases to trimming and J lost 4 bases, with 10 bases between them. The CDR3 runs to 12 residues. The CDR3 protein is CAWSLLGYEQYF. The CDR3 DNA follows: TGTGCCTGGAGCCTACTAGGATACGAGCAGTACTTC.

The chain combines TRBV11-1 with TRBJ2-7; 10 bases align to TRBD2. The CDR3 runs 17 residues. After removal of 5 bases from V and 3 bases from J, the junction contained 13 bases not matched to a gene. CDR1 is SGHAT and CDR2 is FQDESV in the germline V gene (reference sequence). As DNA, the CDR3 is TGTGCCAGCAGCCGTTCTCATAGCGGGGGGAGCGGCTACGAGCAGTACTTC. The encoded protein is CASSRSHSGGSGYEQYF.

CDR3 in DNA: TGTGCCAGCAGCTTTGTGGGGACAGGGGAAAACTACGAGCAGTACTTC. As protein: CASSFVGTGENYEQYF. This rearrangement joins TRBV12-1 to TRBJ2-7; the table's TRBD1 call for D was not verified on the DNA. TRBV12-1 is assigned pseudogene status. This CDR3 contains 16 residues.

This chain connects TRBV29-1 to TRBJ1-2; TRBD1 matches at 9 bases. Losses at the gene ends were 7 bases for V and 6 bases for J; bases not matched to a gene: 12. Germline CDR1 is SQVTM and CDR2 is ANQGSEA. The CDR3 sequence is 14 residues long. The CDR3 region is CSARTGGVPHGYTF. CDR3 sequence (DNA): TGCAGCGCCCGAACAGGGGGCGTCCCGCATGGCTACACCTTC.

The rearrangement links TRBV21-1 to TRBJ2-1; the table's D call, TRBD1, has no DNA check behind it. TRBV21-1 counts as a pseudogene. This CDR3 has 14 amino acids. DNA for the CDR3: TGTGCCAGCAGCAAAAGGGGTCCGGGTTATGAGCAGTTCTTC. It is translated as CASSKRGPGYEQFF.

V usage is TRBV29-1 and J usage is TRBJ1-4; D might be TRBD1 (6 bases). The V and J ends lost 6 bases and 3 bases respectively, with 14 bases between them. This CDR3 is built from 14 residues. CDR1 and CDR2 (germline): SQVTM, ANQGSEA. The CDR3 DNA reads TGCAGCGTCCTTCCTCAGGGGCCTAATGAAAAACTGTTTTTT. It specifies CSVLPQGPNEKLFF.

The DNA of the CDR3 is TGTGCCAGCAGCGCAAGACAGGGGGACACCGGGGAGCTGTTTTTT. Translation: CASSARQGDTGELFF. V and J are TRBV7-6 and TRBJ2-2; 9 bases are shared with TRBD1. The V gene's germline CDR1 is SGHVS and CDR2 FNYEAQ. The CDR3 is 15 amino acids. V lost 5 bases to trimming and J lost 3 bases; unmatched junction nucleotides: 4.

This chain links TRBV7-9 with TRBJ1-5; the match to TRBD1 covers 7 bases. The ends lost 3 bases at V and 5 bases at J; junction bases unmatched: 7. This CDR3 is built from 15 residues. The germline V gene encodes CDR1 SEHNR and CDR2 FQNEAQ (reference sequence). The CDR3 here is CASSFAGGYDQPQHF. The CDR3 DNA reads TGTGCCAGCAGCTTCGCAGGGGGTTATGATCAGCCCCAGCATTTT.

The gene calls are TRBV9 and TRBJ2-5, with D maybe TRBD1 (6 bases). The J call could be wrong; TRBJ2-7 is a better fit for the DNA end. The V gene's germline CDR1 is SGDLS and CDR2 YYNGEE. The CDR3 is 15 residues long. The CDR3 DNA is TGTGCCAGCAGCCCCTCCTCACAGGGCTCCTACGAGCAGTACTTC. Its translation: CASSPSSQGSYEQYF.

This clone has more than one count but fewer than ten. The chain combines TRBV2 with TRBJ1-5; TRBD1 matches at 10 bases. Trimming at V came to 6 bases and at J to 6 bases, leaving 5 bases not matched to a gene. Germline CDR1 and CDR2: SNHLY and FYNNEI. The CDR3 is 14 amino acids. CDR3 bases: TGTGCCAGCAGACCGACAGGGGGCTTTCAGCCCCAGCATTTT. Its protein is CASRPTGGFQPQHF.

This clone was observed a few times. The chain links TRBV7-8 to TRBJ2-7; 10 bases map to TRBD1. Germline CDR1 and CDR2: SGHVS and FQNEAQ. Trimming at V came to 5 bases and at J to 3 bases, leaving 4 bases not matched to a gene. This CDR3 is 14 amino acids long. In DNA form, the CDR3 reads TGTGCCAGCAGCCCCGGACAGGGGGTCTACGAGCAGTACTTC. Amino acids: CASSPGQGVYEQYF.